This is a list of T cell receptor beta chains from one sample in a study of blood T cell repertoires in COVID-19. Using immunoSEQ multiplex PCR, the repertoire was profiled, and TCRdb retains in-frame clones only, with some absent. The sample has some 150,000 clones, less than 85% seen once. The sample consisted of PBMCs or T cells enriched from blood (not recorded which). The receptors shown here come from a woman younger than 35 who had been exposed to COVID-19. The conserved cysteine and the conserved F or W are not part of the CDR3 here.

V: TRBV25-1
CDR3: ASSPGGGYGNTIY

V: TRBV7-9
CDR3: ASSSGRGTDTQY

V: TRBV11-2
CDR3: ASSERSGTYSTDTQY

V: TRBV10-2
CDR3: ASSGPTADPNTEAF

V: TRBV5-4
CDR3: ASSLDGLLTSTDTQY

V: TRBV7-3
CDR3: ASSLAGGPSYEQY

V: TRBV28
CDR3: ASTELGDGYT

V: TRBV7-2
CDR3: ASSATGTPNSPLH

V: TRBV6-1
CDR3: ASSESGRIYEQY

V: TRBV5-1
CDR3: ASSLAPPGTPTGWQY

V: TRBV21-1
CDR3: ASSLRDSANTGELF

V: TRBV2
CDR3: ASRTAGGLYEQY

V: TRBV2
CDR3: ASSRDSYNEQF

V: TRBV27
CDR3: ASSLSSQGFAYEQY

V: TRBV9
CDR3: ASSEGTGEQY

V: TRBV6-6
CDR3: ASSPLRGRFLNEQF

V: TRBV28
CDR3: ASNQNSPLH

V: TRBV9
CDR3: ASSLDDRSDQPQH

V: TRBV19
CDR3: ASSTRQGGETQY

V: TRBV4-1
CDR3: ASSQDHDSLYGYT

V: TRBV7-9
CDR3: ASSLAVGLVMADTQY

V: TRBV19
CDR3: ASSIRGGSNTEAF

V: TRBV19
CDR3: ASSILYSSGNTIY

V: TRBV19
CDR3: ASSPAGHNEQF

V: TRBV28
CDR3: ASSSIKPPGELF

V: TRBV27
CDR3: ASSFGRGLAEQY